These 25 T cell receptor beta chains share one sample of origin, sequenced in a study of blood T cells in healthy people across ages. Alongside a J-beta primer mix, a sample-barcoded 5' primer served in a second PCR lasting roughly 6 to 12 cycles. TCRdb independently ran MiXCR on the 5' RACE reads; one entry per CDR3 protein. The repertoire includes hundreds of thousands of distinct CDR3 sequences, approximately 52% of them detected once, and 13% sits in the top ten. Sequenced input: blood. Every receptor here comes from a woman of 80 years or more in good health.

This chain uses TRBV28 with TRBJ2-7; possible D gene TRBD2, 6 bases. This CDR3 is built from 15 residues. CDR1 and CDR2 from the germline V gene are MDHEN and SYDVKM. Deletions cut 6 bases from V and 3 bases from J, with 18 bases between. CDR3: CASRTSSSTLYEQYF. CDR3 sequence (DNA): TGTGCCAGCAGAACTAGCTCCTCGACCCTCTACGAGCAGTACTTC.

On this clonotype: A much larger clonotype is one base distant, so this may be a read error. The V call is TRBV29-1, the J call TRBJ2-6; 7 nucleotides line up with TRBD2. The germline CDR1 and CDR2 sequences are SQVTM and ANQGSEA. The CDR3 runs to 13 residues. V shed 6 bases, J shed 2 bases, and the junction held 1 base outside the gene matches. CDR3 amino acids: CSVGTTGANVLTF. The CDR3 region has the DNA TGCAGCGTGGGGACTACTGGGGCCAACGTCCTGACTTTC.

This clonotype turned up a few times. J is TRBJ1-3 and V is TRBV21-1. TRBV21-1 is a pseudogene locus. This CDR3 contains 12 residues. The CDR3 is CASSPSGNTIYF. The CDR3 nucleotides are TGTGCCAGCAGCCCCTCTGGAAACACCATATATTTT.

The V and J genes are TRBV7-3 and TRBJ2-1; D might be TRBD1 or TRBD2, each matching 6 bases. The CDR3 is 13 amino acids. Germline V lookup: CDR1 SGHTA, CDR2 FQGTGA. V shed 5 bases and J shed 6 bases, with 11 bases lying between them. CDR3 protein: CASSRGPSNEQFF. In DNA form, the CDR3 reads TGTGCCAGCAGCCGGGGGCCCTCCAATGAGCAGTTCTTC.

The count of this clonotype is one. It may be a read error: a sequence one base away is much more abundant. The rearrangement uses TRBV6-6 and TRBJ1-4; the match to TRBD1 covers 10 bases. Germline V gives CDR1 MNHNY, CDR2 SVGAGI (reference sequence). The CDR3 has 15 amino acids. CDR3 in DNA: TGTGCCAGCGGTTACTCGGACAGGGGGTTCGAAAAACTGTTTTTT. Translated, it gives CASGYSDRGFEKLFF.

In this sample, this clonotype turned up many times. V gene TRBV24-1 combines with J gene TRBJ2-1; D call uncertain. V was trimmed by 6 bases and J by 4 bases, leaving 21 bases between them. The CDR3 loop spans 17 amino acids. The V gene's germline CDR1 is KGHDR and CDR2 SFDVKD. CDR3: CATSPSWAQSVYNEQFF. The DNA of the CDR3 is TGTGCCACCAGTCCATCCTGGGCACAGTCAGTTTACAATGAGCAGTTCTTC.

As regards this clonotype: It may be a read error: a sequence one base away is much more abundant. The CDR3 coding sequence is TGCAGCGTTAGAACTAGCGGCCGCGCAGATACGCAGTATTTT. This encodes CSVRTSGRADTQYF. The chain has TRBV29-1 and TRBJ2-3; TRBD2 matches at 8 bases. After removal of 5 bases from V and 4 bases from J, the junction contained 8 bases not matched to a gene. CDR3 length equals 14 residues. Germline assignment: CDR1 SQVTM and CDR2 ANQGSEA.

J is TRBJ1-5 and V is TRBV28; D gene unclear. V dropped 11 bases and J dropped 6 bases, with 14 bases sitting between them. The CDR3 extends over 12 amino acids. CDR1 and CDR2 (germline): MDHEN, SYDVKM. For the CDR3, the DNA is TGTGCCGGCACCGGCTTTAGTCAGCCCCAGCATTTT. Translating gives CAGTGFSQPQHF.

This clonotype was recorded a few times. The V and J genes are TRBV15 and TRBJ1-4, with D hard to call. Germline CDR1 reads LNHNV; CDR2 reads YYDKDF (reference sequence). With 0 bases removed from V and 5 bases from J, the gap between germline ends came to 10 bases. This CDR3 has 15 residues. The CDR3 protein is CATSRDAQLNEKLFF. In DNA form, the CDR3 reads TGTGCCACCAGCAGAGATGCTCAGTTAAATGAAAAACTGTTTTTT.

A note on this clonotype: Since a much larger clone is just one base distant, this may be a read error. The chain links TRBV11-2 to TRBJ2-7, with TRBD2 as a possible D gene (6 bases). Germline V CDR1 and CDR2: SGHAT, FQNNGV. V lost 6 bases and J 2 bases, leaving 11 bases between the germline ends. There are 13 residues in the CDR3. The CDR3 protein is CASRGTLAYEQYF. The CDR3 DNA is TGTGCCAGCAGAGGGACTTTGGCCTACGAGCAGTACTTC. Full variable domain (rest looked up from reference TRBV11-2 and TRBJ2-7): EAGVAQSPRYKIIEKRQSVAFWCNPISGHATLYWYQQILGQGPKLLIQFQNNGVVDDSQLPKDRFSAERLKGVDSTLKIQPAKLEDSAVYLCASRGTLAYEQYFGPGTRLTVT.

V and J are TRBV4-1 and TRBJ2-1; no reliable D call. The CDR3 is made up of 14 amino acids. Germline CDR1 and CDR2: MGHRA and YSYEKL. The V end lost 0 bases, the J end lost 15 bases, and 18 bases lay between the germline ends. The CDR3 region is CASSQDRSGWVPFF. CDR3 coding DNA: TGCGCCAGCAGCCAAGATCGCTCCGGGTGGGTACCGTTCTTC.

The chain employs TRBV3-1 and TRBJ2-2; D is possibly TRBD1 (6 bases). Trimming stripped 4 bases from V and 5 bases from J, with 17 bases between. Germline V gives CDR1 LGHDT, CDR2 YNNKEL (reference sequence). The CDR3 has 16 amino acids. The CDR3 bases are TGTGCCAGCAGCCTCCCCCAGGGGCTTCGGACCGGGGAGCTGTTTTTT. Translated, it gives CASSLPQGLRTGELFF. Complete variable domain (other parts from reference TRBV3-1 and TRBJ2-2): DTAVSQTPKYLVTQMGNDKSIKCEQNLGHDTMYWYKQDSKKFLKIMFSYNNKELIINETVPNRFSPKSPDKAHLNLHINSLELGDSAVYFCASSLPQGLRTGELFFGEGSRLTVL.

This clonotype occurred many times. For the CDR3, the DNA is TGTGCCAGCGGGACCCCTATCCTCACAGATACGCAGTATTTT. As protein: CASGTPILTDTQYF. The V call is TRBV6-1, the J call TRBJ2-3; either TRBD1 or TRBD2 may supply D (5 bases each). In germline, CDR1 is MNHNS, CDR2 SASEGT. The CDR3 length is 14 residues. V lost 8 bases, J lost 2 bases, and 14 bases lay in between.

This clonotype was picked up many times. The V gene is TRBV5-1, the J gene TRBJ2-7; TRBD2 agrees at 9 bases. Germline assignment: CDR1 SGHRS and CDR2 YFSETQ. The CDR3 loop spans 15 amino acids. V lost 0 bases to trimming and J lost 2 bases; unmatched junction nucleotides: 3. The CDR3 is CASSLGLAAPYEQYF. The CDR3 DNA reads as TGCGCCAGCAGCTTGGGACTAGCGGCCCCCTACGAGCAGTACTTC.

This chain joins TRBV6-2 or TRBV6-3 and TRBJ2-1, with 8 bases that match TRBD1. V dropped 6 bases and J dropped 5; count of bases not matched to a gene: 6. The germline V gene has CDR1 MNHEY and CDR2 SVGEGT. The CDR3 totals 14 residues. The CDR3 is CASRPRGLDNEQFF. Here the CDR3 DNA reads TGTGCCAGCAGGCCCAGGGGGCTCGACAATGAGCAGTTCTTC.

The chain recombines TRBV28 with TRBJ1-2; D gene ambiguous. The germline V gene has CDR1 MDHEN and CDR2 SYDVKM. CDR3 length: 17 residues. Trimming pared 5 bases from V and 6 bases from J, leaving 25 bases between. This CDR3 reads CASSPSTDTLLRDGYTF. CDR3 coding DNA: TGTGCCAGCAGTCCCTCCACTGACACCCTCCTTCGGGATGGCTACACCTTC.

This clonotype came up a few times. A much larger clonotype is one base distant, so this may be a read error. V usage is TRBV9 and J usage is TRBJ2-5, with unresolved D. The germline CDR1 and CDR2 sequences are SGDLS and YYNGEE. The CDR3 is 16 amino acids. The V and J ends lost 0 bases and 11 bases respectively, with 23 bases between them. DNA of the CDR3: TGTGCCAGCAGCGTAGCTCCAGGTGGCCTCAACAATGAGCAGTACTTC. It codes for CASSVAPGGLNNEQYF.

The genes are TRBV4-1 and TRBJ2-2, with 12 bases identical to TRBD2. Germline CDR1 is MGHRA and CDR2 is YSYEKL. The CDR3 totals 17 residues. Losses at the gene ends were 8 bases for V and 4 bases for J; bases not matched to a gene: 11. As DNA, the CDR3 is TGCGCCAGCGGTCCTCTAGCGGGAGGGATAGCCACCGGGGAGCTGTTTTTT. This sequence encodes CASGPLAGGIATGELFF.

The chain has TRBV24-1 and TRBJ1-5; TRBD1 aligns across 8 bases. Germline V gene lookup returns CDR1 KGHDR and CDR2 SFDVKD. The length of the CDR3 is 14 residues. The V and J ends lost 8 bases and 4 bases, in that order; junction bases with no gene match: 6. CDR3 nucleotides: TGTGCCACCACCGGGACAGGAGTGAATCAGCCCCAGCATTTT. It specifies CATTGTGVNQPQHF.

The rearrangement uses TRBV20-1 and TRBJ2-1, with D tentatively TRBD1 (7 bases). The CDR3 has 14 amino acids. CDR1 and CDR2 from the germline V gene are DFQATT and SNEGSKA (reference sequence). V lost 0 bases and J lost 8, with 14 bases in between. CDR3 in amino acids: CSARDAEGAYEQFF. CDR3 nucleotides: TGCAGTGCTAGAGATGCGGAGGGGGCTTATGAGCAGTTCTTC.

This clonotype was detected many times. The chain joins TRBV5-1 to TRBJ1-6; D gene uncertain. Trimming took 4 bases from V and 10 from J, leaving 15 bases between them. The length of the CDR3 is 14 residues. Germline assignment: CDR1 SGHRS and CDR2 YFSETQ. The DNA for the CDR3 is TGCGCCAGCAGCCGAATGGACGGATCGTCACCCCTCCACTTT. Its protein is CASSRMDGSSPLHF.

This clonotype was observed a single time. The CDR3 nucleotides are TGTGCCACCAGCACGGCGGACTATGGCTACACCTTC. Translated, it gives CATSTADYGYTF. The chain has TRBV15 and TRBJ1-2; D ambiguous. This CDR3 has 12 amino acids. CDR1 LNHNV and CDR2 YYDKDF come from the germline V gene (reference sequence). V lost 4 bases and J 3 bases, leaving 6 bases between the germline ends.

The chain combines TRBV7-3 with TRBJ2-1, with no clear D. V dropped 1 base and J dropped 8 bases, with 18 bases sitting between them. Germline lookup yields CDR1 SGHTA and CDR2 FQGTGA. The CDR3 length is 16 residues. The DNA of the CDR3 is TGTGCCAGCAGCTTAAGGTCCCGGATATTCCAGGATGAGCAGTTCTTC. Protein sequence: CASSLRSRIFQDEQFF. Based on the CDR3 plus reference TRBV7-3 and TRBJ2-1, the full variable domain is GAGVSQTPSNKVTEKGKYVELRCDPISGHTALYWYRQSLGQGPEFLIYFQGTGAADDSGLPNDRFFAVRPEGSVSTLKIQRTERGDSAVYLCASSLRSRIFQDEQFFGPGTRLTVL.

A word on this clonotype: With a much larger clone just one base away, this may be a read error. The chain has TRBV27 and TRBJ1-2, with D uncertain. CDR3 length: 13 amino acids. V lost 6 bases and J lost 6, with 14 bases in between. Per the germline V gene, CDR1 is MNHEY and CDR2 is SMNVEV (reference sequence). In DNA form, the CDR3 reads TGTGCCAGCAGCACATGGCCTCTTCATGGCTACACCTTC. It translates to CASSTWPLHGYTF.

This clonotype has more than one count but fewer than ten. This chain joins TRBV5-1 and TRBJ2-7, with TRBD1 matching over 9 bases. The CDR3 length is 15 residues. The V gene end was trimmed by 3 bases and the J gene end by 2 bases; junction bases not matched to a gene: 6. CDR1 SGHRS and CDR2 YFSETQ come from the germline V gene. The CDR3 region is CASSSTGGSTYEQYF. In DNA, the CDR3 is TGCGCCAGCAGCTCCACAGGGGGCTCAACCTACGAGCAGTACTTC.